This T cell receptor (beta chain) was retrieved from a study of blood T cell repertoires in COVID-19. The overall study: The United States, Italy and Spain were the sources of the acute and convalescent COVID-19 samples. The analysed material was cDNA or gDNA that came from T cells, B-cell-depleted T cells, or PBMCs.

As processed by the authors: Counts of nucleated cells, estimated from reference gene primer amplification, were obtained. The repertoire was sequenced with immunoSEQ multiplex PCR; TCRdb's copy has only in-frame clones and lacks some. V, J and clone size are taken as reported in that table, and D and trimming were inferred from the DNA itself. This sample has over 70,000 clones, with about 79% found just once. The germline V gene encodes CDR1 LNHDA and CDR2 SQIVND (reference sequence). Trimming cost V 3 bases and J 3 bases, with 14 bases left between them. The CDR3 runs 15 residues. The source is a woman aged 60-70 years with acute or convalescent COVID-19. The sequenced material came from peripheral blood. The chain has TRBV19 and TRBJ1-1, with D possibly being TRBD1 (5 bases). Here the CDR3 DNA reads TGTGCCAGTAGTATCAGGGAAGGTCGCGACACTGAAGCTTTCTTT. It encodes CASSIREGRDTEAFF.